This T cell receptor beta chain is drawn from a study of shared clonotypes between healthy human individuals. Researchers ran the assay at a deep level. Investigators spread the genomic DNA of each subset evenly over several immunoSEQ plates. TCRdb's copy holds only in-frame clones and misses some; the assay was immunoSEQ multiplex PCR. Here the sample spans roughly 2.1 million clones, 85% to 95% being singletons. It was CD45RO-negative cells, positively selected for CCR7, that made up naive CD8 cells, with terminally differentiated effector memory CD45RA+ cells excluded. Sequencing input: naive CD8+ T cells from PBMCs. The clonotype originates from a man between 18 and 29 years old in good health. Some clones in this sample may be carry-over from other donors' samples.

CDR3 amino acids: CASSERDRVYEQYF. CDR3 sequence (DNA): TGTGCCAGCAGTGAAAGGGACAGGGTTTACGAGCAGTACTTC. The gene calls are TRBV6-1 and TRBJ2-7, with 9 nucleotides matching TRBD1. V dropped 2 bases and J dropped 4; count of bases not matched to a gene: 3. The CDR3 spans 14 residues. Germline V gene data show CDR1 as MNHNS and CDR2 as SASEGT.